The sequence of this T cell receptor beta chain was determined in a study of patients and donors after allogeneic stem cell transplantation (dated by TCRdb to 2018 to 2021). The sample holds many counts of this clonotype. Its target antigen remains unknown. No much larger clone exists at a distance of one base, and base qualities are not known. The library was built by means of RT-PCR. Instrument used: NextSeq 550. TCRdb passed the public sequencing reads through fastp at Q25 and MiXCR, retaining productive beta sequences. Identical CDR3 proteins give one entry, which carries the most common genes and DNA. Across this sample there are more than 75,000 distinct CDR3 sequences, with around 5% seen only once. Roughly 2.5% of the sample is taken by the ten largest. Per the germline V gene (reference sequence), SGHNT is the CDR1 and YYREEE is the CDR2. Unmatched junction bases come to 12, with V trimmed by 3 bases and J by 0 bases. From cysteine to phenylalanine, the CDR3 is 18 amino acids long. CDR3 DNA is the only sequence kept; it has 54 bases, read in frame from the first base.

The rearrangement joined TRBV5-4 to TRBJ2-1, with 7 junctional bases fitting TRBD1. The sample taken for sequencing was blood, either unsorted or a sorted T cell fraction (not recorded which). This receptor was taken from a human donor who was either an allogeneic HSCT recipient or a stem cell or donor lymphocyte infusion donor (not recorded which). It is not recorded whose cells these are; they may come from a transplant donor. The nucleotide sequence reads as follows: TGTGCCAGCAGCTCCCCGAAGGGCAGGGACAGCTCCTACAATGAGCAGTTCTTC. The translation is CASSSPKGRDSSYNEQFF.